The clone carrying this T cell receptor (beta chain) was detected ten times or more. Germline assignment: CDR1 SGHTA and CDR2 FQGNSA. This CDR3 has 12 residues. The V end was cut by 5 bases, the J end by 5 bases, with 8 bases between. Using RNA transcripts as the source, TCR beta CDR3 regions were amplified. With the HTBI primer set, the TCR CDR3 went through a first round of RT-PCR. TCRdb redid the calling of the multiplex PCR reads with MiXCR, one entry per CDR3 protein. The table records around 500,000 distinct CDR3 sequences, under 25% of them present only once. These data originate in a study of T cells in Graves' hyperthyroidism and ophthalmopathy. In the study overall: Peripheral blood samples were taken at initial diagnosis, prior to any treatment.

Active moderate-to-severe ophthalmopathy, Clinical Activity Score at least 3, NOSPECS at least 4, under 3 months' duration. Patients with uncontrolled infections, other autoimmune diseases, pregnancy or lactation were excluded. It was approximately 9.7 ml of fresh peripheral blood that supplied the PBMCs. The clonotype comes from a woman aged 70-85 years with Graves' ophthalmopathy. Material: blood. The chain carries TRBV7-2 and TRBJ2-3; D unclear. CDR3: CASSAIIDTQYF. As DNA, the CDR3 is TGTGCCAGCAGCGCCATTATAGATACGCAGTATTTT. The full variable domain, completed using reference TRBV7-2 and TRBJ2-3, is GAGVSQSPSNKVTEKGKDVELRCDPISGHTALYWYRQSLGQGLEFLIYFQGNSAPDKSGLPSDRFSAERTGGSVSTLTIQRTQQEDSAVYLCASSAIIDTQYFGPGTRLTVL.